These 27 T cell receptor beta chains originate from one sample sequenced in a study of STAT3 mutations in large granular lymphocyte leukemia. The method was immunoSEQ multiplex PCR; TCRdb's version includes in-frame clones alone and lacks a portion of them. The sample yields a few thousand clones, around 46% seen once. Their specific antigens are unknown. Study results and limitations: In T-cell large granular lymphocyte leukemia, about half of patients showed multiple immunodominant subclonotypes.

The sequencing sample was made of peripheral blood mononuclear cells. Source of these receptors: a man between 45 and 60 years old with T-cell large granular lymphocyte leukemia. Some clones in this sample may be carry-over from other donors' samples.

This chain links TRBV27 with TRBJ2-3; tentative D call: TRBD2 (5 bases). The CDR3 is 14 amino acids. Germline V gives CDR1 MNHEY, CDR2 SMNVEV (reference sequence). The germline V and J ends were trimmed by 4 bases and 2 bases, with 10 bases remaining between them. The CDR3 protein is CASSSGLSTDTQYF. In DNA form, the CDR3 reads TGTGCCAGCAGTTCAGGACTCTCCACAGATACGCAGTATTTT.

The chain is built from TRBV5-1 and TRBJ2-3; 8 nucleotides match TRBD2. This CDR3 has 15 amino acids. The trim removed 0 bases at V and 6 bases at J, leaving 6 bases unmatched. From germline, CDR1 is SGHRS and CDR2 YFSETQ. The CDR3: CASSLVGVAGDTQYF. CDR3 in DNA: TGCGCCAGCAGCTTGGTTGGGGTAGCGGGGGATACGCAGTATTTT.

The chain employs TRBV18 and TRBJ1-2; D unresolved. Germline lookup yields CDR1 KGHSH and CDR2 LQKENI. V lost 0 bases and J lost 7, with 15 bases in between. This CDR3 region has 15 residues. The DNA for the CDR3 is TGTGCCAGCTCACCACCAATGGTAGGAGGGCTTGGCTACACCTTC. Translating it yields CASSPPMVGGLGYTF.

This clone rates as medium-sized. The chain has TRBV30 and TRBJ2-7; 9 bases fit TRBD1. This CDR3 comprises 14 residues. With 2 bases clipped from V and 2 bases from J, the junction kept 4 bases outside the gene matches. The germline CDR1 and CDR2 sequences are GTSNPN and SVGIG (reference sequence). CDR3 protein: CAWSSGTGPYEQYF. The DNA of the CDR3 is TGTGCCTGGAGTTCCGGGACAGGGCCCTACGAGCAGTACTTC.

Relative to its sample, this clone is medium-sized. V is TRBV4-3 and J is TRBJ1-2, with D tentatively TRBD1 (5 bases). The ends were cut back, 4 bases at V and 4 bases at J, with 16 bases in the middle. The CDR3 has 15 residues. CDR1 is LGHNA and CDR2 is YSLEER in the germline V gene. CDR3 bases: TGCGCCAGCAGCCCCACGGGGGGATCACGCTATGGCTACACCTTC. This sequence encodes CASSPTGGSRYGYTF.

This chain's CDR3 is CASSSQISYEQYF. The CDR3 DNA is TGTGCCAGCAGCTCACAGATCTCCTACGAGCAGTACTTC. This sequence joins TRBV7-9 and TRBJ2-7; D ambiguous. This CDR3 comprises 13 residues. V was trimmed by 4 bases and J by 0 bases, leaving 7 bases between them. Germline values: CDR1 SEHNR, CDR2 FQNEAQ (reference sequence).

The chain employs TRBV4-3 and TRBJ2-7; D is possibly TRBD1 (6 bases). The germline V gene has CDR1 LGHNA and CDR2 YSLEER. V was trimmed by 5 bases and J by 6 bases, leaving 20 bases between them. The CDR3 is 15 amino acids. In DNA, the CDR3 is TGCGCCAGCAGCGAGGACAGCGCTAAAGGAGTCGAGCAGTACTTC. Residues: CASSEDSAKGVEQYF.

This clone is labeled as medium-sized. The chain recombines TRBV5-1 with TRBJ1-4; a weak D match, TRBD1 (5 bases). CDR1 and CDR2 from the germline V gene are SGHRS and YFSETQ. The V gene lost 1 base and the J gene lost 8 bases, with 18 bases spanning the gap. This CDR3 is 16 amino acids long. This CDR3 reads CASSLFFWGVREKLFF. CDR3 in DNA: TGCGCCAGCAGCTTGTTTTTTTGGGGGGTTAGGGAAAAACTGTTTTTT.

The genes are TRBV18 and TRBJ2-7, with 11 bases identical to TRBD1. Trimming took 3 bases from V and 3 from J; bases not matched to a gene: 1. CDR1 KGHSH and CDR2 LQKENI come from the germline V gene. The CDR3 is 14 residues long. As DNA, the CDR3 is TGTGCCAGCTCACCGGGGACAGGGGGCTACGAGCAGTACTTC. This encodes CASSPGTGGYEQYF.

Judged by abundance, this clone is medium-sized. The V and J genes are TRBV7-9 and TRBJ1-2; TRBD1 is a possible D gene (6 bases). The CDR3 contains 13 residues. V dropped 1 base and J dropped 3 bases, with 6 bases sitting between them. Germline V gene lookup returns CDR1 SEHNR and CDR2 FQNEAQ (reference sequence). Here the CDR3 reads CASSLDRDYGYTF. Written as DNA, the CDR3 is TGTGCCAGCAGCTTAGACAGGGACTATGGCTACACCTTC.

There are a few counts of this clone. The CDR3 protein is CASSIDLGGSYEQYF. The CDR3 nucleotides read TGTGCCAGTAGTATAGATCTGGGGGGATCCTACGAGCAGTACTTC. The chain employs TRBV19 and TRBJ2-7; tentatively, D is TRBD2 (6 bases). The CDR3 has 15 amino acids. Per germline, CDR1 LNHDA and CDR2 SQIVND (reference sequence). The V gene lost 0 bases and the J gene lost 1 base, with 10 bases spanning the gap.

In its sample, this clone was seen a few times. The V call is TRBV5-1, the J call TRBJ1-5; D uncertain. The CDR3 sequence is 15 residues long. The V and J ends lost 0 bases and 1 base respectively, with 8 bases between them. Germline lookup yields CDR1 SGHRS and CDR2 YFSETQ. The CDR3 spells CASSLGTSSNQPQHF. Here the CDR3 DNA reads TGCGCCAGCAGCTTGGGCACCAGCAGCAATCAGCCCCAGCATTTT.

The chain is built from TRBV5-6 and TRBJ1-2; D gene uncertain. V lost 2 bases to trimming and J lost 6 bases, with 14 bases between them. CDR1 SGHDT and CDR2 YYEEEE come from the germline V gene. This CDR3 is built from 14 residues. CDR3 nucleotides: TGTGCCAGCAGCTTCCTCGGTGCAAGGGATGGCTACACCTTC. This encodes CASSFLGARDGYTF.

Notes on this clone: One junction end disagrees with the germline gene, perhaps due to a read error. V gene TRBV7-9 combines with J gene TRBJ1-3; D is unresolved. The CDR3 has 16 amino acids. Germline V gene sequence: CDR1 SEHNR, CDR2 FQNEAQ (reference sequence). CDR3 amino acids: CASSQDGPSSGNTIYF. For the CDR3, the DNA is TGCGCCAGCAGCCAAGATGGGCCGAGCTCTGGAAACACCATATATTTT. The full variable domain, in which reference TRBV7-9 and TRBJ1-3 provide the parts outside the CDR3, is DTGVSQNPRHKITKRGQNVTFRCDPISEHNRLYWYRQTLGQGPEFLTYFQNEAQLEKSRLLSDRFSAERPKGSFSTLEIQRTEQGDSAMYLCASSQDGPSSGNTIYFGEGSWLTVV.

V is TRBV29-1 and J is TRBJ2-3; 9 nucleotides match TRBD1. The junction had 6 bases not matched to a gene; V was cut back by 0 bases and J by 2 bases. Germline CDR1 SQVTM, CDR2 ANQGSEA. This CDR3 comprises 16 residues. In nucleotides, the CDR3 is TGCAGCGTTGAAGATTTAGACAGGGGGGACACAGATACGCAGTATTTT. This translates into CSVEDLDRGDTDTQYF.

The CDR3 protein is CASSSTYEQYF. CDR3 DNA: TGTGCCAGCAGCTCCACCTACGAGCAGTACTTC. The rearrangement links TRBV5-6 to TRBJ2-7, with no clear D. V dropped 3 bases and J dropped 2 bases, with 3 bases sitting between them. The CDR3 consists of 11 residues. Per the germline V gene, CDR1 is SGHDT and CDR2 is YYEEEE.

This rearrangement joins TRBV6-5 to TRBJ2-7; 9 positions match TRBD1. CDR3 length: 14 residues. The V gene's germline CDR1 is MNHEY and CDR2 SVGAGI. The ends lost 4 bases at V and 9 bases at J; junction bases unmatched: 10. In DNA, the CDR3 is TGTGCCAGCAGTTTTTGGACAGGGGCCGATTCGCAGTACTTC. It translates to CASSFWTGADSQYF.

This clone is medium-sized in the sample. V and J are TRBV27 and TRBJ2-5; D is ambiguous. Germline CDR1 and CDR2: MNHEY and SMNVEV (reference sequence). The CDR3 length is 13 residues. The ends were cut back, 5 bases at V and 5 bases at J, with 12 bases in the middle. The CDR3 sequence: CASSHGPWETQYF. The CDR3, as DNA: TGTGCCAGCAGTCACGGACCTTGGGAGACCCAGTACTTC.

CDR3 sequence: CASSRDPSTVYEQYF. The CDR3 DNA is TGCGCCAGCAGCCGGGACCCATCAACAGTCTACGAGCAGTACTTC. The V call is TRBV5-1, the J call TRBJ2-7; TRBD1 or TRBD2 may be the D gene (5 bases each). Germline CDR1 reads SGHRS; CDR2 reads YFSETQ. The ends were cut back, 4 bases at V and 3 bases at J, with 17 bases in the middle. The CDR3 is made up of 15 amino acids.

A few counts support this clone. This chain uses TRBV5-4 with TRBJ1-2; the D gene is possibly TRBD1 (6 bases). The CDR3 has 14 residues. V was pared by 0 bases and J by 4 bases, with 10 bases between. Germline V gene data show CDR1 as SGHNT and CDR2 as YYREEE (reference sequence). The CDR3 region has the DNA TGTGCCAGCAGCTTGGGACAGGTCAGCTATGGCTACACCTTC. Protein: CASSLGQVSYGYTF.

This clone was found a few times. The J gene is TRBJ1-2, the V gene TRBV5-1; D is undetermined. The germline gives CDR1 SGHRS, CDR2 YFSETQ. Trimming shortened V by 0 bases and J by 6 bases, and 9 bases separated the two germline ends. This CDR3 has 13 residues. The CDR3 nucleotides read TGCGCCAGCAGCTTGGGACTCAACGATGGCTACACCTTC. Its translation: CASSLGLNDGYTF.

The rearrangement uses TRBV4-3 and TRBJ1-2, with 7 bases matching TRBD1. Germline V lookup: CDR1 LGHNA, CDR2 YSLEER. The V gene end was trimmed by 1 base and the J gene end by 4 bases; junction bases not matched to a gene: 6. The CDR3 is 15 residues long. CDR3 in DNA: TGCGCCAGCAGCCAAGCGCAGGGGGGCGCCTATGGCTACACCTTC. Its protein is CASSQAQGGAYGYTF.

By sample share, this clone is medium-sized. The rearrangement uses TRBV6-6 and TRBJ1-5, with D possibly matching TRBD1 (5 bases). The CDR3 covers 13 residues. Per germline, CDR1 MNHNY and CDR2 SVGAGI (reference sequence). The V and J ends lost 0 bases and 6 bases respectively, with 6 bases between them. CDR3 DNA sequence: TGTGCCAGCAGTTACTCCAGGGCTCAGCCCCAGCATTTT. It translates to CASSYSRAQPQHF.

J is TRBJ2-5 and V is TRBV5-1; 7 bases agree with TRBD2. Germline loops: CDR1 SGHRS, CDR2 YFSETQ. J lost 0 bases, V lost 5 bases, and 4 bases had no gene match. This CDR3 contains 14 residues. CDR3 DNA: TGCGCCAGCAGTCTAAGCGGGAACCAAGAGACCCAGTACTTC. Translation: CASSLSGNQETQYF.

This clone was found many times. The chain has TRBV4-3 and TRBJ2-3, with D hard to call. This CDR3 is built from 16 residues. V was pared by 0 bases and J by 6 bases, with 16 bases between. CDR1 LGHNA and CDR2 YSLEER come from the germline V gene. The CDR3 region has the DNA TGCGCCAGCAGCCAAGATTGGGTCCCCTCCTGGGATACGCAGTATTTT. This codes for CASSQDWVPSWDTQYF.

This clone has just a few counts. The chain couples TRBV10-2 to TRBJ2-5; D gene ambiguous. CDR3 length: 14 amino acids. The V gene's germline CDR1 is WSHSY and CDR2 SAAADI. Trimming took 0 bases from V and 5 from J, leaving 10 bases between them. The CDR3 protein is CASSESDGPETQYF. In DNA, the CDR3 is TGCGCCAGCAGTGAGTCTGACGGGCCGGAGACCCAGTACTTC.

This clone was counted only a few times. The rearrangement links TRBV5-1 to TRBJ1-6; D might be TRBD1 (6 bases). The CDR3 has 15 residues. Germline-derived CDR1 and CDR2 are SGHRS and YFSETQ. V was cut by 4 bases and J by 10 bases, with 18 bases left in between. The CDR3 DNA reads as TGCGCCAGCAGCATAGAACGGGAGGGGGTATCACCCCTCCACTTT. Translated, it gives CASSIEREGVSPLHF.